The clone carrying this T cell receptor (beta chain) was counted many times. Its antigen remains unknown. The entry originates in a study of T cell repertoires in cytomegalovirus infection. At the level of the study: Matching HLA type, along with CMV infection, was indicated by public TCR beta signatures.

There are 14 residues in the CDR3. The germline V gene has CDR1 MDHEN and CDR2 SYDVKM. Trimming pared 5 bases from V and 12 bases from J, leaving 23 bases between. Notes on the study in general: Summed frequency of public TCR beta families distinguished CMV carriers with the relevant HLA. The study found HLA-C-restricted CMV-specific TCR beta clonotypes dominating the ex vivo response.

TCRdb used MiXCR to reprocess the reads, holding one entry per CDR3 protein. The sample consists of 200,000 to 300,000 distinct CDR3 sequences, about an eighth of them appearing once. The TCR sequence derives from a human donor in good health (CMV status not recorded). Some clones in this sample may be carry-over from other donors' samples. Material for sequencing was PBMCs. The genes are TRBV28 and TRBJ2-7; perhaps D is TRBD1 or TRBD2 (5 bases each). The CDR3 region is CASSEGLIMRIGYF. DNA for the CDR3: TGTGCCAGCAGTGAGGGGTTGATCATGCGAATAGGGTACTTC.